This paragraph covers one T cell receptor (beta chain) sequence. Measured with immunoSEQ multiplex PCR; TCRdb has only the in-frame clones, and not every one. This table has some 33,000 clones, around 90% appearing once. Germline V gene data show CDR1 as MRHNA and CDR2 as SNTAGT. The CDR3 length is 15 residues. Trimming stripped 4 bases from V and 5 bases from J, with 17 bases between. This sample is drawn from a study of OX40 agonist ivuxolimab in advanced cancers. Study in general: Hepatocellular carcinoma, melanoma, renal cell or head and neck cancer occurred in dose-escalation patients. Those enrolled were approximately 83% male, with a mean age of around 55 years and ages from roughly 20 to 85.

The input for sequencing was CD4+ or CD8+ T cells sorted from blood, taken in a trial of the OX40 agonist ivuxolimab. V is TRBV6-4 and J is TRBJ1-1; tentative D call: TRBD1 (5 bases). The sequence was collected from an adult with an advanced solid tumor such as melanoma, head and neck, liver or kidney cancer. The CDR3 loop is CASSASGSGRTEAFF. The CDR3 DNA reads TGTGCCAGCAGTGCCTCGGGGTCGGGGCGAACTGAAGCTTTCTTT.